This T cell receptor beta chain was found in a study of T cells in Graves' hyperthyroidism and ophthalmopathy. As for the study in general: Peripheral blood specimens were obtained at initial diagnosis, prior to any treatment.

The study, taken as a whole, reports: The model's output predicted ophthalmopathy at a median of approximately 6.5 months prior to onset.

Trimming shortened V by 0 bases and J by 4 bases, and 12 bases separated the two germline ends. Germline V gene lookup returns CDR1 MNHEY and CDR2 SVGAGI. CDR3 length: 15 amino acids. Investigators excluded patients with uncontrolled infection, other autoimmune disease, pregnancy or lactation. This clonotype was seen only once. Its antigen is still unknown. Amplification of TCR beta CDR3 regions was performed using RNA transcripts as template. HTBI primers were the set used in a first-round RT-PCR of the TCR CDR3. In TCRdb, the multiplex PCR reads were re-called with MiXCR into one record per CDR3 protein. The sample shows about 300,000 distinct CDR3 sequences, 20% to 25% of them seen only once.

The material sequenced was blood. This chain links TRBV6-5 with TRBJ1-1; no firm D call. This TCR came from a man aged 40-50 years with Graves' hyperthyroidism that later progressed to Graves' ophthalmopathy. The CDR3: CASSYSAPGVTEAFF. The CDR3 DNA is TGTGCCAGCAGTTACTCGGCTCCGGGAGTCACTGAAGCTTTCTTT.